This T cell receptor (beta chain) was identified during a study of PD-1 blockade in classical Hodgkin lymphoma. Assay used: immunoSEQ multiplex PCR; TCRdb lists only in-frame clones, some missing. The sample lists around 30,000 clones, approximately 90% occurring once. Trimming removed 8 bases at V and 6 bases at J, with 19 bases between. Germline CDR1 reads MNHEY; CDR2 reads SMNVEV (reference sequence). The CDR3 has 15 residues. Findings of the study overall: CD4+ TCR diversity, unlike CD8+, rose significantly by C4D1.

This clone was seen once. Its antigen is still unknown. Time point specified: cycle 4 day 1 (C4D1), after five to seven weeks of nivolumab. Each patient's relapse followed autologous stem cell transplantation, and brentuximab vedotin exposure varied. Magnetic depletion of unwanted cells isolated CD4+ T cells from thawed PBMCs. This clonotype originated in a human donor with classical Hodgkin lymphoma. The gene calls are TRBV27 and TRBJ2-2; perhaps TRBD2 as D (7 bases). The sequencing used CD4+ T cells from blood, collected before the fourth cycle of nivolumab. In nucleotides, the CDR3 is TGTGCCAGCCTAAGGCGTGGGGGGGCCTCCGGGGAGCTGTTTTTT. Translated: CASLRRGGASGELFF.